The 26 T cell receptor beta chains below come from one sample, sequenced in a study of identical twins. Via MiXCR, TCRdb re-called the 5' RACE reads, giving one row per CDR3 protein. The repertoire consists of around 490,000 distinct CDR3 sequences, with roughly an eighth occurring once and the leading ten covering approximately 0.98%. The same specimen was also included in a second study, on yellow fever vaccine responses in identical twins.

The sample was CD4+ T cells sorted from blood. Receptors originate from a woman in her late teens or twenties in good health.

The chain carries TRBV5-6 and TRBJ1-3, with a tentative D call TRBD1 (5 bases). The V end was cut by 4 bases, the J end by 0 bases, with 11 bases between. The CDR3 consists of 15 residues. CDR1 is SGHDT, CDR2 YYEEEE, per germline. This CDR3 is CASSTGPDSGNTIYF. The CDR3 DNA reads TGTGCCAGCAGCACAGGACCGGACTCTGGAAACACCATATATTTT.

This clonotype showed up just a few times. The CDR3 DNA reads as TGTGCCAGCAGCTTAGGGCAGCAAGGGGGGCAAGAGACCCAGTACTTC. It specifies CASSLGQQGGQETQYF. The chain is built from TRBV11-2 and TRBJ2-5; D tentatively fits TRBD1 or TRBD2 (6 bases each). The CDR3 covers 16 residues. The V and J ends lost 1 base and 2 bases respectively, with 14 bases between them. Germline V CDR1 and CDR2: SGHAT, FQNNGV. The variable domain in full, completed from reference TRBV11-2 and TRBJ2-5, reads EAGVAQSPRYKIIEKRQSVAFWCNPISGHATLYWYQQILGQGPKLLIQFQNNGVVDDSQLPKDRFSAERLKGVDSTLKIQPAKLEDSAVYLCASSLGQQGGQETQYFGPGTRLLVL.

The V gene is TRBV4-2, the J gene TRBJ2-3; 7 nucleotides agree with TRBD2. V gave up 0 bases and J gave up 4 bases; unmatched junction bases: 1. Germline assignment: CDR1 LGHNA and CDR2 YNFKEQ. The CDR3 loop spans 14 amino acids. As DNA, the CDR3 is TGTGCCAGCAGCCAAGAACTAGCGTCAGATACGCAGTATTTT. Protein: CASSQELASDTQYF.

This clonotype was recorded a few times. The rearrangement joins TRBV10-2 to TRBJ2-2; 8 bases map to TRBD2. Germline trimming cut 2 bases from V and 6 bases from J; bases unmatched to any gene: 11. The CDR3 is made up of 17 amino acids. The germline CDR1 and CDR2 sequences are WSHSY and SAAADI. The CDR3 bases are TGCGCCAGCAGTGAGGCTAGCGGGCTTGCCCGGGCCGGGGAGCTGTTTTTT. Encoded protein: CASSEASGLARAGELFF.

This clonotype was observed a handful of times. The CDR3 DNA is TGTGCCAGCAGCTTGGTTATTGGGGAGCAGTACTTC. Translated: CASSLVIGEQYF. The genes are TRBV7-8 and TRBJ2-7; no reliable D call. Trimming removed 3 bases at V and 7 bases at J, with 10 bases between. CDR1 and CDR2 (germline): SGHVS, FQNEAQ. This CDR3 is 12 amino acids long. Full variable domain (outside the CDR3, taken from reference TRBV7-8 and TRBJ2-7): GAGVSQSPRYKVAKRGQDVALRCDPISGHVSLFWYQQALGQGPEFLTYFQNEAQLDKSGLPSDRFFAERPEGSVSTLKIQRTQQEDSAVYLCASSLVIGEQYFGPGTRLTVT.

The chain links TRBV28 to TRBJ1-5; TRBD1 matches 8 bases. This CDR3 contains 14 residues. Germline values: CDR1 MDHEN, CDR2 SYDVKM. Germline trimming cut 7 bases from V and 4 bases from J; bases unmatched to any gene: 6. CDR3 amino acids: CASTIGDRNQPQHF. CDR3 DNA sequence: TGTGCCAGCACCATAGGGGACAGGAATCAGCCCCAGCATTTT.

This clonotype showed up just a few times. CDR3 in amino acids: CASSQGRGSYNEQFF. In DNA, the CDR3 is TGTGCCAGCAGCCAGGGACGGGGATCCTACAATGAGCAGTTCTTC. This chain joins TRBV6-1 and TRBJ2-1; the D call may be TRBD1 or TRBD2 (5 bases each). Per the germline V gene, CDR1 is MNHNS and CDR2 is SASEGT. Deletions cut 6 bases from V and 1 base from J, with 13 bases between. The CDR3 is 15 amino acids.

This clonotype was counted only a few times. This chain uses TRBV6-2 or TRBV6-3 with TRBJ2-1, with D perhaps TRBD2 (6 bases). Germline V gives CDR1 MNHEY, CDR2 SVGEGT. The CDR3 sequence is 12 residues long. Trimming took off 2 bases at V and 10 bases at J, with 9 bases between the two ends. This CDR3 reads CASSYPGLEQFF. The CDR3 nucleotides are TGTGCCAGCAGTTACCCCGGACTAGAGCAGTTCTTC.

CDR3 DNA sequence: TGTGCCAGCAGTCCTCGGGGGAGGGGTGCAGATACGCAGTATTTT. The encoded protein is CASSPRGRGADTQYF. The rearrangement links TRBV3-1 to TRBJ2-3; 7 bases fit TRBD2. The V and J ends lost 6 bases and 4 bases, in that order; junction bases with no gene match: 10. The CDR3 is 15 residues long. Germline CDR1 reads LGHDT; CDR2 reads YNNKEL (reference sequence).

This rearrangement joins TRBV3-1 to TRBJ1-6; 7 positions match TRBD1. From germline, CDR1 is LGHDT and CDR2 YNNKEL (reference sequence). CDR3 length equals 14 residues. V lost 8 bases to trimming and J lost 6 bases; unmatched junction nucleotides: 7. The CDR3 sequence is CASGEGTVNSPLHF. Here the CDR3 DNA reads TGTGCCAGCGGGGAGGGGACAGTTAATTCACCCCTCCACTTT.

V usage is TRBV20-1 and J usage is TRBJ2-3, with 11 nucleotides matching TRBD2. Losses at the gene ends were 3 bases for V and 0 bases for J; bases not matched to a gene: 8. CDR1 and CDR2 from the germline V gene are DFQATT and SNEGSKA (reference sequence). CDR3 length equals 17 residues. Here the CDR3 DNA reads TGCAGTGCTAGGGGTACTAGCGGGGGCCATAGCACAGATACGCAGTATTTT. This sequence encodes CSARGTSGGHSTDTQYF.

In this sample, this clonotype turned up a few times. This sequence joins TRBV10-3 and TRBJ2-1; 7 bases align to TRBD1. The CDR3 length is 15 residues. V was clipped by 0 bases and J by 6 bases; unmatched bases: 5. Germline-derived CDR1 and CDR2 are ENHRY and SYGVKD. CDR3 loop: CAISESPQGSNEQFF. The CDR3, as DNA: TGTGCCATCAGTGAGTCGCCACAGGGGAGCAATGAGCAGTTCTTC.

This clonotype was counted between two and nine times. The chain is built from TRBV29-1 and TRBJ2-5, with TRBD2 identical over 7 bases. CDR1 is SQVTM and CDR2 is ANQGSEA in the germline V gene. The CDR3 spans 12 residues. The V gene end was trimmed by 7 bases and the J gene end by 4 bases; junction bases not matched to a gene: 6. The CDR3 DNA is TGCAGCGAATTAGGCGGGGGAGAGACCCAGTACTTC. Protein product: CSELGGGETQYF.

The gene calls are TRBV20-1 and TRBJ1-2; a weak D match, TRBD1 (6 bases). Deletions cut 2 bases from V and 3 bases from J, with 16 bases between. This CDR3 spans 15 amino acids. Per germline, CDR1 DFQATT and CDR2 SNEGSKA (reference sequence). The chain's CDR3 is CSARFTGHGDYGYTF. CDR3 nucleotide sequence: TGCAGTGCTAGATTTACAGGGCACGGGGACTATGGCTACACCTTC.

This clonotype was recorded a few times. The genes are TRBV12-3 or TRBV12-4 and TRBJ2-3; TRBD2 matches at 13 bases. The V segment lost 7 bases and the J segment 3 bases; nucleotides outside the gene matches: 4. This CDR3 contains 15 residues. The CDR3 is CASIPGLAGTDTQYF. The CDR3 nucleotides read TGTGCCAGCATTCCGGGACTAGCGGGGACAGATACGCAGTATTTT.

DNA for the CDR3: TGCAGTGCTAGGCCAGGGGGCTCAATCTCCTACGAGCAGTACTTC. The encoded protein is CSARPGGSISYEQYF. V usage is TRBV20-1 and J usage is TRBJ2-7, with 8 bases identical to TRBD1. CDR3 length: 15 residues. Germline loops: CDR1 DFQATT, CDR2 SNEGSKA (reference sequence). Trimming cost V 3 bases and J 0 bases; bases outside gene matches: 7.

V is TRBV20-1 and J is TRBJ2-6, with D uncertain. This CDR3 spans 12 amino acids. The germline V gene has CDR1 DFQATT and CDR2 SNEGSKA (reference sequence). With 4 bases removed from V and 1 base from J, the gap between germline ends came to 2 bases. This CDR3 reads CSAKSGANVLTF. The CDR3 DNA sequence: TGCAGTGCTAAATCTGGGGCCAACGTCCTGACTTTC.

This clonotype appeared a few times. The genes are TRBV4-2 and TRBJ2-4, with D perhaps TRBD2 (5 bases). V lost 5 bases, J lost 0 bases, and 14 bases lay in between. Germline loops: CDR1 LGHNA, CDR2 YNFKEQ. The CDR3 loop spans 16 amino acids. The CDR3: CASSTRTGLAKNIQYF. The CDR3 DNA is TGTGCCAGCAGCACCCGGACTGGGCTAGCCAAAAACATTCAGTACTTC.

This clonotype appeared a few times. The chain employs TRBV7-9 and TRBJ2-5; 7 nucleotides agree with TRBD1. Trimming at V came to 3 bases and at J to 4 bases, leaving 8 bases not matched to a gene. CDR1 SEHNR and CDR2 FQNEAQ come from the germline V gene (reference sequence). The CDR3 spans 15 residues. This chain's CDR3 is CASSFSDRVGETQYF. The DNA for the CDR3 is TGTGCCAGCAGCTTCTCCGACAGGGTTGGAGAGACCCAGTACTTC.

This chain connects TRBV12-3 or TRBV12-4 to TRBJ2-3; no reliable D call. This CDR3 comprises 15 residues. The V end was cut by 5 bases, the J end by 1 base, with 13 bases between. The CDR3 sequence: CASSAGRWGTDTQYF. DNA for the CDR3: TGTGCCAGCAGTGCCGGGCGGTGGGGCACAGATACGCAGTATTTT.

This clonotype was observed a few times. V usage is TRBV6-1 and J usage is TRBJ2-3, with 10 bases matching TRBD2. The CDR3 totals 18 residues. Unmatched junction bases numbered 11, after V lost 5 bases and J lost 0 bases. Germline V CDR1 and CDR2: MNHNS, SASEGT. The CDR3 coding sequence is TGTGCCAGCAGTACCCGGACTAGCGGAAGAGGAAGCACAGATACGCAGTATTTT. It translates to CASSTRTSGRGSTDTQYF.

This clonotype was observed many times. The chain links TRBV29-1 to TRBJ1-2; 8 positions match TRBD1. CDR1 SQVTM and CDR2 ANQGSEA come from the germline V gene. The length of the CDR3 is 15 residues. V lost 2 bases and J lost 2; bases outside the gene matches: 7. In DNA form, the CDR3 reads TGCAGCGTTGAACTGACTTGGACAGGGAACTATGGCTACACCTTC. It yields the protein CSVELTWTGNYGYTF.

The table lists this clonotype with a few counts. V is TRBV6-5 and J is TRBJ2-1, with TRBD2 matching over 15 bases. Germline V gene lookup returns CDR1 MNHEY and CDR2 SVGAGI. The trim removed 4 bases at V and 3 bases at J, leaving 10 bases unmatched. The CDR3 covers 19 residues. The CDR3 protein is CASSSPGLAGGGYYNEQFF. The CDR3 DNA reads as TGTGCCAGCAGTTCCCCGGGACTAGCGGGGGGTGGTTACTACAATGAGCAGTTCTTC.

V is TRBV3-1 and J is TRBJ2-5; D gene ambiguous. The germline V gene has CDR1 LGHDT and CDR2 YNNKEL (reference sequence). V lost 3 bases and J lost 2, with 16 bases in between. The CDR3 is made up of 16 amino acids. For the CDR3, the DNA is TGTGCCAGCAGCCATTCTGTCCTCAAAACTCAAGAGACCCAGTACTTC. This gives the protein CASSHSVLKTQETQYF.

The chain uses TRBV5-4 and TRBJ2-3; D is possibly TRBD1 or TRBD2 (5 bases each). CDR3 length: 15 residues. V was clipped by 6 bases and J by 2 bases, with 16 bases between them. CDR1 is SGHNT, CDR2 YYREEE, per germline (reference sequence). The CDR3 nucleotides are TGTGCCAGCACCGCGAGGGGTTGGGCCACAGATACGCAGTATTTT. Translation gives CASTARGWATDTQYF.

The CDR3 nucleotides are TGTGCCAGCAGTTTACCCGGCGCGGGAGGGCTCAATGAGCAGTTCTTC. Translated, it gives CASSLPGAGGLNEQFF. The chain joins TRBV28 to TRBJ2-1; 9 nucleotides match TRBD2. This CDR3 has 16 amino acids. V trimming: 2 bases; J trimming: 6 bases; junction bases outside the gene matches: 8. Per germline, CDR1 MDHEN and CDR2 SYDVKM.